This TCR beta chain was found in a study of shared clonotypes between healthy human individuals. Measured with immunoSEQ multiplex PCR; TCRdb has only the in-frame clones, and not every one. The sample holds 2 million to 2.5 million clones, 80% to 95% seen once. This sequence originates from a man younger than 35 in good health. Some clones in this sample may be carry-over from other donors' samples. What was sequenced was naive CD4+ T cells from PBMCs. Subset meaning: CD45RA+ positively selected.

CDR3 protein: CASSLPPYVGGRYNEQFF. For the CDR3, the DNA is TGTGCCAGCAGTTTACCTCCCTACGTGGGAGGGCGTTACAATGAGCAGTTCTTC. This chain uses TRBV28 with TRBJ2-1; 7 bases are a match to TRBD2. After removal of 2 bases from V and 4 bases from J, the junction contained 14 bases not matched to a gene. CDR3 size: 18 residues. Germline values: CDR1 MDHEN, CDR2 SYDVKM.